Listed below are T cell receptor beta chains from one sample, sequenced in a study of blood T cell repertoires in COVID-19. TCRdb's copy holds only in-frame clones and misses some; the assay was immunoSEQ multiplex PCR. The repertoire holds around 700,000 clones, with 80% to 90% as singletons. Sequenced input: peripheral blood. Every receptor here comes from a woman aged 18-30 years with acute or convalescent COVID-19. The CDR3 runs from the conserved cysteine through the conserved F or W. A D gene is named only where the DNA matches it firmly. Clone size, where shown, is once, few, many, or a class for clones that have expanded.

v_call,j_call,clone_size,d_call,cdr3_aa,cdr3_nt
TRBV29-1,TRBJ1-1,NA,NA,CSVDSGEGDTEAFF,TGCAGCGTTGATTCAGGCGAGGGTGACACTGAAGCTTTCTTT
TRBV7-6,TRBJ1-1,NA,NA,CASSLKLSGILNTEAFF,TGTGCCAGCAGCTTAAAGTTGTCAGGGATTTTGAACACTGAAGCTTTCTTT
TRBV27,TRBJ1-6,NA,TRBD1,CASSSHRGNNSPLHF,TGTGCCAGCAGTTCTCACAGGGGAAACAATTCACCCCTCCACTTT
TRBV12-3/TRBV12-4,TRBJ1-6,NA,NA,CASSFEGGSPLHF,TGTGCCAGCAGTTTTGAGGGAGGCTCACCCCTCCACTTT
TRBV6-4,TRBJ2-7,NA,TRBD1,CASSEDGTGASAQYF,TGTGCCAGCAGTGAAGACGGGACAGGGGCCTCGGCACAGTACTTC
TRBV19,TRBJ1-2,NA,NA,CASSIRGVRYGYTF,TGTGCCAGTAGTATTCGCGGGGTTCGCTATGGCTACACCTTC
TRBV6-2/TRBV6-3,TRBJ1-5,NA,TRBD1,CASRPGQGRNSNQPQHF,TGTGCCAGCAGACCTGGACAGGGGAGGAATAGCAATCAGCCCCAGCATTTT
TRBV19,TRBJ1-5,NA,NA,CASARREVEGNQPQHF,TGTGCCAGCGCTAGACGGGAGGTTGAGGGCAATCAGCCCCAGCATTTT
TRBV4-3,TRBJ1-5,NA,NA,CASSQDRAGVSNQPQHF,TGCGCCAGCAGCCAAGATCGGGCAGGGGTTAGCAATCAGCCCCAGCATTTT
TRBV3-1/TRBV3-2,TRBJ1-6,few,TRBD1,CASSQVPQGALHF,TGTGCCAGCAGCCAAGTCCCCCAGGGGGCCCTCCACTTT
TRBV5-5,TRBJ1-1,NA,TRBD1,CASSPDRGTEAFF,TGTGCCAGCAGTCCGGACAGGGGGACTGAAGCTTTCTTT
TRBV7-2,TRBJ2-7,NA,TRBD1,CASSYTGVSSYEQYF,TGTGCCAGCAGTTATACAGGGGTTAGCTCCTACGAGCAGTACTTC
TRBV6-5,TRBJ1-2,NA,TRBD1,CASRETGFPGYTF,TGTGCCAGCAGAGAGACAGGGTTCCCTGGCTACACCTTC
TRBV19,TRBJ1-1,NA,NA,CASSIDLKTGKLNTEAFF,TGTGCCAGTAGTATAGATCTCAAGACAGGTAAATTGAACACTGAAGCTTTCTTT
TRBV24-1,TRBJ1-6,NA,TRBD1,CATSLSRGQGFSLNNSPLHF,TGTGCCACCAGTTTATCTAGGGGACAGGGGTTTAGTTTGAATAATTCACCCCTCCACTTT
TRBV12-3/TRBV12-4,TRBJ1-1,few,NA,CASSFAALGEAFF,TGTGCCAGCAGTTTTGCGGCGCTCGGTGAAGCTTTCTTT
TRBV19,TRBJ1-2,NA,TRBD1,CASSKLGQSNYGYTF,TGTGCCAGTAGCAAACTGGGACAGTCTAACTATGGCTACACCTTC
TRBV7-6,TRBJ2-1,NA,TRBD1,CASSPGQGSYNEQFF,TGTGCCAGCAGCCCCGGACAGGGGAGCTACAATGAGCAGTTCTTC
TRBV7-2,TRBJ1-3,NA,NA,CASSPGLVGGNTIYF,TGTGCCAGCAGCCCCGGGTTAGTCGGAGGAAACACCATATATTTT
TRBV27,TRBJ1-2,NA,TRBD1,CASSLTGVGELDGYTF,TGTGCCAGCAGTTTAACAGGGGTCGGGGAGTTGGATGGCTACACCTTC
TRBV13,TRBJ2-5,NA,NA,CASSPQGSETQYF,TGTGCCAGCAGCCCCCAGGGTTCAGAGACCCAGTACTTC
TRBV9,TRBJ1-2,NA,TRBD1,CASSPGTVNYGYTF,TGTGCCAGCAGCCCCGGGACAGTGAACTATGGCTACACCTTC
TRBV6-4,TRBJ1-2,NA,NA,CASKNRVGGYTF,TGTGCCAGCAAGAACAGGGTGGGAGGCTACACCTTC
TRBV19,TRBJ1-2,NA,TRBD1,CASTLRQGPNYGYTF,TGTGCCAGTACCCTTCGACAGGGCCCTAACTATGGCTACACCTTC
TRBV7-6,TRBJ1-5,NA,NA,CASSLVAVSDSNQPQHF,TGTGCCAGCAGCTTAGTAGCGGTTAGCGACAGCAATCAGCCCCAGCATTTT
TRBV4-1,TRBJ1-4,NA,TRBD1,CASSKLPTGSNEKLFF,TGCGCCAGCAGCAAACTCCCGACAGGGTCAAATGAAAAACTGTTTTTT
TRBV3-1/TRBV3-2,TRBJ2-2,NA,NA,CASSQEFGVEAGELFF,TGTGCCAGCAGCCAAGAGTTCGGGGTGGAGGCCGGGGAGCTGTTTTTT
TRBV29-1,TRBJ1-1,NA,NA,CSVEDQENTEAFF,TGCAGCGTTGAAGATCAGGAGAACACTGAAGCTTTCTTT
TRBV9,TRBJ1-1,NA,TRBD1,CASSGDREGRSEAFF,TGTGCCAGCAGCGGGGACAGGGAAGGAAGGTCTGAAGCTTTCTTT
TRBV7-2,TRBJ2-1,NA,NA,CASSSLAGSYNEQFF,TGTGCCAGCAGTTCCCTGGCTGGTTCCTACAATGAGCAGTTCTTC
TRBV7-3,TRBJ2-3,NA,TRBD2,CASSSRTSGFTDTQYF,TGTGCCAGCAGCTCCAGGACTAGCGGGTTCACAGATACGCAGTATTTT
TRBV7-8,TRBJ1-2,NA,NA,CASSSAGQAYGYTF,TGTGCCAGCAGCTCCGCGGGGCAGGCCTATGGCTACACCTTC
TRBV6-1,TRBJ1-1,NA,TRBD1,CASVSTGENAFF,TGTGCCAGTGTTTCGACAGGGGAAAATGCTTTCTTT
TRBV30,TRBJ2-4,NA,NA,CAWSSLGQTKNIQYF,TGTGCCTGGAGTAGCTTAGGACAGACCAAAAACATTCAGTACTTC
TRBV4-3,TRBJ1-5,NA,TRBD1,CASSQDLGQGGYQPQHF,TGCGCCAGCAGCCAAGATCTGGGACAGGGGGGTTATCAGCCCCAGCATTTT
TRBV7-6,TRBJ2-5,NA,NA,CASSLGAGPEGETQYF,TGTGCCAGCAGCTTAGGGGCGGGACCCGAGGGGGAGACCCAGTACTTC
TRBV9,TRBJ1-6,NA,NA,CASSAGGGQRSPLHF,TGTGCCAGCTCTGCTGGGGGGGGCCAGCGATCACCCCTCCACTTT
TRBV7-9,TRBJ1-1,NA,TRBD1,CASSSALGQGALWAEAFF,TGTGCCAGCAGCTCGGCTCTGGGACAGGGGGCGTTGTGGGCTGAAGCTTTCTTT
TRBV29-1,TRBJ2-1,NA,NA,CSVEDGRESPLYNEQFF,TGCAGCGTTGAAGATGGCAGGGAAAGCCCCCTTTACAATGAGCAGTTCTTC
TRBV29-1,TRBJ1-2,NA,TRBD1,CSVPGQAGVYGYTF,TGCAGCGTCCCGGGACAGGCGGGGGTCTATGGCTACACCTTC
TRBV5-1,TRBJ1-2,NA,NA,CASSSGELYGYTF,TGCGCCAGCAGCTCCGGGGAACTATATGGCTACACCTTC
TRBV3-1/TRBV3-2,TRBJ2-4,NA,TRBD1,CASSQELRGQNIQYF,TGTGCCAGCAGCCAAGAGTTGAGGGGGCAAAACATTCAGTACTTC
TRBV6-5,TRBJ1-5,NA,TRBD1,CASSPLDRVGQPQHF,TGTGCCAGCAGTCCCCTTGACAGGGTGGGTCAGCCCCAGCATTTT
TRBV4-1,TRBJ1-1,NA,NA,CASSLKTGDTEAFF,TGCGCCAGCAGCCTCAAGACGGGGGACACTGAAGCTTTCTTT
TRBV9,TRBJ1-1,NA,NA,CASSVTSMNTEAFF,TGTGCCAGCAGCGTGACAAGTATGAACACTGAAGCTTTCTTT
TRBV30,TRBJ2-7,NA,NA,CAWSQASYEQYF,TGTGCCTGGAGTCAGGCATCCTACGAGCAGTACTTC
TRBV27,TRBJ1-1,NA,NA,CASSLLGGVVEAFF,TGTGCCAGCAGTTTATTAGGCGGGGTCGTTGAAGCTTTCTTT
TRBV7-7,TRBJ2-1,NA,NA,CASSRSEQHNEQFF,TGTGCCAGCAGCCGTAGCGAGCAGCACAATGAGCAGTTCTTC
TRBV5-1,TRBJ2-3,NA,NA,CASSLSWTELNTDTQYF,TGCGCCAGCAGCTTGTCCTGGACAGAATTAAACACAGATACGCAGTATTTT
TRBV5-6,TRBJ2-6,NA,NA,CASSLAHSGANVLTF,TGTGCCAGCAGCTTGGCCCACTCTGGGGCCAACGTCCTGACTTTC
TRBV27,TRBJ1-2,NA,TRBD1,CASRGMTGVYGYTF,TGTGCCAGCAGGGGGATGACAGGGGTTTATGGCTACACCTTC
TRBV27,TRBJ1-2,NA,NA,CASSLSPGNYGYTF,TGTGCCAGCAGTTTATCACCGGGGAACTATGGCTACACCTTC
TRBV24-1,TRBJ1-2,NA,NA,CATSDRTHYGYTF,TGTGCCACCAGTGACAGGACACACTATGGCTACACCTTC
TRBV24-1,TRBJ2-5,NA,TRBD1,CATSDPRDREETQYF,TGTGCCACCAGTGATCCCCGGGACAGGGAAGAGACCCAGTACTTC
TRBV6-5,TRBJ1-4,NA,NA,CASIPSQGGKEKLFF,TGTGCCAGCATCCCGTCGCAGGGCGGGAAAGAAAAACTGTTTTTT
TRBV11-2,TRBJ1-6,NA,NA,CASSLAPPGAGLNSPLHF,TGTGCCAGCAGCTTAGCTCCCCCGGGAGCCGGGCTTAATTCACCCCTCCACTTT
TRBV9,TRBJ2-7,NA,NA,CASSPSRALYEQYF,TGTGCCAGCAGCCCCTCGCGGGCCCTCTACGAGCAGTACTTC
TRBV6-5,TRBJ2-5,NA,TRBD2,CASRLYGGAGETQYF,TGTGCCAGCAGGCTCTACGGGGGGGCGGGAGAGACCCAGTACTTC
TRBV9,TRBJ2-1,few,NA,CASTAVGGNWGNEQFF,TGTGCCAGCACCGCCGTTGGGGGGAACTGGGGGAATGAGCAGTTCTTC
TRBV6-5,TRBJ1-1,NA,NA,CASSSLKGTEAFF,TGTGCCAGCAGTTCCCTAAAGGGGACTGAAGCTTTCTTT